These T cell receptor beta chains were read from a single sample in a study of naive CD8 T cells in extremely preterm neonates. Clones were sequenced by immunoSEQ multiplex PCR, and TCRdb holds only the in-frame ones, with some missing. The sample lists some 6,100 clones, around 98% occurring once. What was sequenced was naive CD8+ T cells from cord blood. The origin of the receptors is a newborn in good health. The CDR3 runs from the conserved cysteine through the conserved F or W. D genes are given only for firm matches. Clone size is shown for a subset of rows, as once, few, many or a class of expanded clone.

DNA	CDR3	size	D	J	V
TGTGCCAGCAGCGTAGAGGGACAGCTCCAAGAGACCCAGTACTTC	CASSVEGQLQETQYF	once	TRBD1	TRBJ2-5	TRBV9
TGTGCCAGCAGCCTGAGGGGACTAGCGGGAGTCGAGCAGTACTTC	CASSLRGLAGVEQYF	once	TRBD2	TRBJ2-7	TRBV5-4
TGTGCCAGTAAGGGGGACGCCGGGGAGCTGTTTTTT	CASKGDAGELFF	NA	NA	TRBJ2-2	TRBV19
TGTGCCAGCAGCAAAGCGCACAGGGATGCTGACTATGGCTACACCTTC	CASSKAHRDADYGYTF	NA	NA	TRBJ1-2	TRBV21-1
TGTGCCAGTAGTTTCGGCGGGGTCTCGAATGAGCAGTTCTTC	CASSFGGVSNEQFF	NA	NA	TRBJ2-1	TRBV19
TGTGCCAGCAGCCCATACACCGGGGAGCTGTTTTTT	CASSPYTGELFF	NA	NA	TRBJ2-2	TRBV5-4
TGTGCCAGCAGTTTAGATGTAACAGAGAAAGGCTACACCTTC	CASSLDVTEKGYTF	NA	NA	TRBJ1-2	TRBV28
TGTGCCAATATAGCGGGAGAGGAGACCCAGTACTTC	CANIAGEETQYF	NA	TRBD2	TRBJ2-5	TRBV6-4
TGTGCCAGCCCCCTTTCGACTAGACTCGATGAGCAGTTCTTC	CASPLSTRLDEQFF	NA	NA	TRBJ2-1	TRBV7-9
TGTGCCAGCAGTTTCTCCAGGGACAGTGGAAACACCATATATTTT	CASSFSRDSGNTIYF	NA	TRBD1	TRBJ1-3	TRBV28
TGTGCCAGCAGTGAACAGGGTGAAAAACTGTTTTTT	CASSEQGEKLFF	NA	NA	TRBJ1-4	TRBV2
TGTGCCAGCAGCTTGGCCCCCTCCTATGGCTACACCTTC	CASSLAPSYGYTF	NA	NA	TRBJ1-2	TRBV7-9
TGCGCCAGCAGCCTCGGACAGAGCGACGAGCAGTACTTC	CASSLGQSDEQYF	NA	NA	TRBJ2-7	TRBV4-1
TGTGCCAGCAGCTTAGCTAGCTCCTACGAGCAGTACTTC	CASSLASSYEQYF	NA	NA	TRBJ2-7	TRBV13
TGTGCCAGCAGACCCGGGACAGGACTCTCCTACGAGCAGTACTTC	CASRPGTGLSYEQYF	NA	TRBD1	TRBJ2-7	TRBV28
TGTGCCAGCAGTGAATTACGGGCGGGGCCCACAGATACGCAGTATTTT	CASSELRAGPTDTQYF	NA	NA	TRBJ2-3	TRBV2